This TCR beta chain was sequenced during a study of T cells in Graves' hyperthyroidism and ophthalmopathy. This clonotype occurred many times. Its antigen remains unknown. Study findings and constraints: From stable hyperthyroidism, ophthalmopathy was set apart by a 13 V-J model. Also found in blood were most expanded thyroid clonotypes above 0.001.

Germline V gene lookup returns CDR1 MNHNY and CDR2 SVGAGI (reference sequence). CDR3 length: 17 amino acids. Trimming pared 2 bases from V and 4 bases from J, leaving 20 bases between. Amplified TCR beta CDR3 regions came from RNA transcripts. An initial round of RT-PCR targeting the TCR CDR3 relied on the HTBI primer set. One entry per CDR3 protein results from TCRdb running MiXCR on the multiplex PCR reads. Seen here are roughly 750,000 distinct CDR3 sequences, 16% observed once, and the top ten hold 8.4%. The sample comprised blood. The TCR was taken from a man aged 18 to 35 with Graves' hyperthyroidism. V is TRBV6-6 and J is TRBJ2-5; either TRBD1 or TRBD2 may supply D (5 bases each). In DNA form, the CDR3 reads TGTGCCAGCAGTTACCGGGACCCAAGGTGGACACGAGAGACCCAGTACTTC. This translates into CASSYRDPRWTRETQYF.